The next 13 T cell receptor beta chains were all read from a single sample in a study of T cell repertoires in cytomegalovirus infection. TCRdb ran MiXCR on the reads and lists one entry per CDR3 protein. The table shows 200,000 or so distinct CDR3 sequences, with approximately 19% occurring only once. The sample comprised PBMCs. The receptors were gathered from a human donor in good health (CMV status not recorded). Some clones in this sample may be carry-over from other donors' samples.

This clonotype has just a few counts. This sequence joins TRBV20-1 and TRBJ2-3; D remains unclear. V was trimmed by 3 bases and J by 0 bases, leaving 10 bases between them. There are 14 residues in the CDR3. CDR1 is DFQATT, CDR2 SNEGSKA, per germline (reference sequence). In DNA, the CDR3 is TGCAGTGCTAGCTGGCAGCGTAGCACAGATACGCAGTATTTT. This codes for CSASWQRSTDTQYF.

This clonotype was seen more than once but under ten times. CDR3 nucleotide sequence: TGTGCCAGCAGCTCCACTAGCGACTTTGATGAGCAGTTCTTC. Protein: CASSSTSDFDEQFF. The rearrangement joins TRBV7-9 to TRBJ2-1; 7 bases are a match to TRBD2. The CDR3 is 14 amino acids. Germline loops: CDR1 SEHNR, CDR2 FQNEAQ (reference sequence). Trimming removed 4 bases from V and 8 bases from J; junction bases left unmatched: 8.

This clonotype was found many times. DNA of the CDR3: TGTGCCAGGCGGCCTAGCGGGGCCCACGAGCAGTACTTC. Residues: CARRPSGAHEQYF. This chain uses TRBV7-9 with TRBJ2-7, with 9 bases matching TRBD2. After removal of 9 bases from V and 5 bases from J, the junction contained 8 bases not matched to a gene. The CDR3 contains 13 residues. Germline CDR1 and CDR2: SEHNR and FQNEAQ (reference sequence).

This clonotype appeared many times. J is TRBJ2-5 and V is TRBV7-2; maybe TRBD2 (7 bases). With 3 bases removed from V and 5 bases from J, the gap between germline ends came to 13 bases. In germline, CDR1 is SGHTA, CDR2 FQGNSA. The CDR3 extends over 14 amino acids. The CDR3 loop reads CASSFRGARETQYF. The CDR3 DNA reads as TGTGCCAGCAGCTTCCGGGGGGCCAGGGAGACCCAGTACTTC. Combining the CDR3 with reference TRBV7-2 and TRBJ2-5 gives the whole variable domain GAGVSQSPSNKVTEKGKDVELRCDPISGHTALYWYRQSLGQGLEFLIYFQGNSAPDKSGLPSDRFSAERTGGSVSTLTIQRTQQEDSAVYLCASSFRGARETQYFGPGTRLLVL.

There are a few counts of this clonotype. The genes are TRBV29-1 and TRBJ2-3, with D unresolved. Germline V gives CDR1 SQVTM, CDR2 ANQGSEA. Trimming took off 3 bases at V and 1 base at J, with 8 bases between the two ends. The CDR3 length is 13 residues. Here the CDR3 reads CSVDPQGTDTQYF. Written as DNA, the CDR3 is TGCAGCGTTGATCCGCAGGGCACAGATACGCAGTATTTT.

In regard to this clonotype: One base away lies a much larger clone, so this may be a sequencing read error. The CDR3 loop reads CASSFDRVSSYQYF. DNA of the CDR3: TGTGCCAGCAGCTTCGACAGGGTGTCTTCGTATCAGTACTTC. The chain employs TRBV7-2 and TRBJ2-4, with 7 bases matching TRBD1. The CDR3 consists of 14 residues. V was pared by 3 bases and J by 12 bases, with 11 bases of the junction left unmatched. Germline CDR1 is SGHTA and CDR2 is FQGNSA.

In this sample, this clonotype turned up a few times. The V and J genes are TRBV12-3 or TRBV12-4 and TRBJ1-5; D call uncertain. Trimming took off 7 bases at V and 5 bases at J, with 9 bases between the two ends. CDR3 length equals 12 residues. CDR3 sequence (DNA): TGTGCCAGCAAGGACCCCGATCAGCCCCAGCATTTT. Residues: CASKDPDQPQHF.

A few counts support this clonotype. This chain links TRBV19 with TRBJ2-1, with D possibly matching TRBD1 (8 bases). V lost 11 bases, J lost 8 bases, and 22 bases lay in between. This CDR3 has 14 amino acids. CDR1 is LNHDA and CDR2 is SQIVND in the germline V gene (reference sequence). The CDR3: CASNRGGNSHEQFF. The CDR3 DNA sequence: TGTGCCTCTAACAGGGGGGGTAACTCCCATGAGCAGTTCTTC.

Concerning this clonotype itself: This may be a read error, as it is one base from a much larger clone. The chain carries TRBV7-2 and TRBJ1-1; TRBD1 is a possible D gene (6 bases). With 1 base removed from V and 7 bases from J, the gap between germline ends came to 10 bases. In germline, CDR1 is SGHTA, CDR2 FQGNSA. The CDR3 covers 13 residues. CDR3 sequence reads: CASSLGGGGEAFF. In nucleotides, the CDR3 is TGTGCCAGCAGCTTAGGAGGAGGGGGTGAAGCTTTCTTT. Filled out from reference TRBV7-2 and TRBJ1-1, the complete variable domain reads GAGVSQSPSNKVTEKGKDVELRCDPISGHTALYWYRQSLGQGLEFLIYFQGNSAPDKSGLPSDRFSAERTGGSVSTLTIQRTQQEDSAVYLCASSLGGGGEAFFGQGTRLTVV.

This clonotype was seen ten or more times. The chain combines TRBV5-6 with TRBJ1-2, with TRBD1 identical over 9 bases. The trim removed 4 bases at V and 8 bases at J, leaving 9 bases unmatched. The CDR3 spans 14 residues. Looked up from germline, CDR1 is SGHDT and CDR2 is YYEEEE. DNA of the CDR3: TGTGCCAGCAGCCTCCTCGGGACAGGGAGCGGCTACACCTTC. Translating gives CASSLLGTGSGYTF. The full variable domain, in which reference TRBV5-6 and TRBJ1-2 provide the parts outside the CDR3, is DAGVTQSPTHLIKTRGQQVTLRCSPKSGHDTVSWYQQALGQGPQFIFQYYEEEERQRGNFPDRFSGHQFPNYSSELNVNALLLGDSALYLCASSLLGTGSGYTFGSGTRLTVV.

This clonotype was seen a handful of times. The rearrangement uses TRBV5-1 and TRBJ2-2, with 9 bases fitting TRBD2. The CDR3 length is 15 residues. Germline V gene data show CDR1 as SGHRS and CDR2 as YFSETQ. Trimming cost V 4 bases and J 7 bases; bases outside gene matches: 8. The CDR3 DNA is TGCGCCAGCAGCCCGGTAGCGGGAGAAAGCGGGGAGCTGTTTTTT. It is translated as CASSPVAGESGELFF.

This clonotype has ten or more counts. CDR3 DNA: TGTGCCAGCAGCTCGTGGTTCGCGAGCAATCAGCCCCAGCATTTT. This encodes CASSSWFASNQPQHF. V usage is TRBV5-5 and J usage is TRBJ1-5, with D unresolved. CDR1 and CDR2 (germline): SGHKS, YYEKEE (reference sequence). V lost 3 bases and J lost 1, with 11 bases in between. The CDR3 consists of 15 residues. Based on the CDR3 plus reference TRBV5-5 and TRBJ1-5, the full variable domain is DAGVTQSPTHLIKTRGQQVTLRCSPISGHKSVSWYQQVLGQGPQFIFQYYEKEERGRGNFPDRFSARQFPNYSSELNVNALLLGDSALYLCASSSWFASNQPQHFGDGTRLSIL.

The table lists this clonotype with a few counts. The chain joins TRBV7-6 to TRBJ1-1; D not certain. The CDR3 covers 12 residues. The V end was cut by 5 bases, the J end by 5 bases, with 9 bases between. Germline values: CDR1 SGHVS, CDR2 FNYEAQ. The CDR3 bases are TGTGCCAGCAGCCAAAGAGGGACTGAAGCTTTCTTT. It translates to CASSQRGTEAFF. Full variable domain (rest looked up from reference TRBV7-6 and TRBJ1-1): GAGVSQSPRYKVTKRGQDVALRCDPISGHVSLYWYRQALGQGPEFLTYFNYEAQQDKSGLPNDRFSAERPEGSISTLTIQRTEQRDSAMYRCASSQRGTEAFFGQGTRLTVV.